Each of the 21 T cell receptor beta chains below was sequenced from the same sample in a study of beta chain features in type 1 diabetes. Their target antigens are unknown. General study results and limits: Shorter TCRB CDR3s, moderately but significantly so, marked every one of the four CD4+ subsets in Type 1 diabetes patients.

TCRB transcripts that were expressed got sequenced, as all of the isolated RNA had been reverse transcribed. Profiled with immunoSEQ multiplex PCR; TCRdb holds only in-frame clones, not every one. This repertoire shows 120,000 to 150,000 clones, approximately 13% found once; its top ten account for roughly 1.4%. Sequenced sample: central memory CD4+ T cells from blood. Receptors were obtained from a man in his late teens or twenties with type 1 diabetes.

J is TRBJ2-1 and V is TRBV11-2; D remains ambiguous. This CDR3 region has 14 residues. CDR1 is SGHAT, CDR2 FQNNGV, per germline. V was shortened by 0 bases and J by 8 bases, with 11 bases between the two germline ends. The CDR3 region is CASSLDSSEDEQFF. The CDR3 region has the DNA TGTGCCAGCAGCTTAGATAGTTCAGAGGATGAGCAGTTCTTC.

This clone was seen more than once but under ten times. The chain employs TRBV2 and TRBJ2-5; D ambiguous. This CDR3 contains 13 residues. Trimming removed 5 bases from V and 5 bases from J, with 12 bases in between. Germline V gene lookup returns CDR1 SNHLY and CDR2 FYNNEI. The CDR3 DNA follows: TGTGCCAGCAGTTCGGAGAGGCGGGAGACCCAGTACTTC. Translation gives CASSSERRETQYF.

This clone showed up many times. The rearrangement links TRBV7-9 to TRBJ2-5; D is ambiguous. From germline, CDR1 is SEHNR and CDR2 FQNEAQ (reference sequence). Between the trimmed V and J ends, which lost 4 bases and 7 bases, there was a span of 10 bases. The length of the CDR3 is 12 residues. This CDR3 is CASSSDAWTQYF. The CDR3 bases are TGTGCCAGCAGCTCGGACGCCTGGACCCAGTACTTC. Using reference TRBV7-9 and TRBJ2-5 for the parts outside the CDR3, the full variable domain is DTGVSQNPRHKITKRGQNVTFRCDPISEHNRLYWYRQTLGQGPEFLTYFQNEAQLEKSRLLSDRFSAERPKGSFSTLEIQRTEQGDSAMYLCASSSDAWTQYFGPGTRLLVL.

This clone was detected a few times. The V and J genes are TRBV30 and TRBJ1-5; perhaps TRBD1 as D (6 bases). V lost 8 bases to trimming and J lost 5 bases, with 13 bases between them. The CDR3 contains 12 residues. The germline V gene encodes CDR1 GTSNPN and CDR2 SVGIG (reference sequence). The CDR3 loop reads CAVGGPDQPQHF. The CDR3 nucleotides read TGTGCCGTGGGGGGGCCGGATCAGCCCCAGCATTTT.

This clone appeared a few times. The CDR3 is CASSARDWGGEQYF. CDR3 DNA sequence: TGTGCCAGCAGCGCCCGGGACTGGGGCGGTGAGCAGTACTTC. The J gene is TRBJ2-7, the V gene TRBV7-9; the D gene is possibly TRBD2 (6 bases). Germline values: CDR1 SEHNR, CDR2 FQNEAQ (reference sequence). Trimming stripped 5 bases from V and 7 bases from J, with 18 bases between. The CDR3 has 14 amino acids.

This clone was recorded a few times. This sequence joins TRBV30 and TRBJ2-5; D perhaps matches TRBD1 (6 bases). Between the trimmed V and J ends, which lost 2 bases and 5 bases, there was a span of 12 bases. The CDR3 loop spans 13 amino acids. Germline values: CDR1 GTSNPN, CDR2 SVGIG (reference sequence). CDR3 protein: CAWSQGSGETQYF. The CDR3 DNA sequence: TGTGCCTGGAGTCAGGGGTCCGGGGAGACCCAGTACTTC.

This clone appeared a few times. The CDR3 DNA is TGTGCCAGCAGCTCCAAGCCGTTCACAGATACGCAGTATTTT. Encoded protein: CASSSKPFTDTQYF. This chain links TRBV11-3 with TRBJ2-3; D is unclear. Germline CDR1 and CDR2: SGHNT and YENEEA. Trimming shortened V by 4 bases and J by 2 bases, and 10 bases separated the two germline ends. The CDR3 sequence is 14 residues long.

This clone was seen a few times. The CDR3 nucleotides are TGCAGTGCCGCAAAAGACGAGCAGTACTTC. This encodes CSAAKDEQYF. The chain carries TRBV20-1 and TRBJ2-5, with D unresolved. The DNA end lines up better with TRBJ2-7; the J call may be wrong. Germline V gene lookup returns CDR1 DFQATT and CDR2 SNEGSKA (reference sequence). The CDR3 has 10 amino acids.

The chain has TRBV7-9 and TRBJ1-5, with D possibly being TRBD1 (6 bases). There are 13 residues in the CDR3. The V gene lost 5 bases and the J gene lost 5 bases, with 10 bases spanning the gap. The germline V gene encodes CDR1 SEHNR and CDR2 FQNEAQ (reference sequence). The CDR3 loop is CASSRGGDQPQHF. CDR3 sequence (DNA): TGTGCCAGCAGCCGAGGGGGAGATCAGCCCCAGCATTTT.

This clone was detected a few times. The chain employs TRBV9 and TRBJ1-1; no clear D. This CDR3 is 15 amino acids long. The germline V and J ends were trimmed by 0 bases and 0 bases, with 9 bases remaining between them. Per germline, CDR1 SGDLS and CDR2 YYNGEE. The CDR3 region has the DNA TGTGCCAGCAGCGTAGTGCCGGGGATGAACACTGAAGCTTTCTTT. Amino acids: CASSVVPGMNTEAFF.

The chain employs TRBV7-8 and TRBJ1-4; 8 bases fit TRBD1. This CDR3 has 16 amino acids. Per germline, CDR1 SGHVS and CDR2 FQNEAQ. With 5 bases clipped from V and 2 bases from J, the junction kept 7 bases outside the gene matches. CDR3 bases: TGTGCCAGCAGCCCGCGACGGACAGGGACTAATGAAAAACTGTTTTTT. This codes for CASSPRRTGTNEKLFF.

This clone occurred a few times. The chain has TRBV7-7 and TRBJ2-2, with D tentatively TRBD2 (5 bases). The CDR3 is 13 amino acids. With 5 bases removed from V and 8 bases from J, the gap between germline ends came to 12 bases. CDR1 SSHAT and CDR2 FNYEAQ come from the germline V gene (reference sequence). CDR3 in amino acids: CASSALLDGELFF. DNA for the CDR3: TGTGCCAGCAGCGCCTTACTAGATGGGGAGCTGTTTTTT.

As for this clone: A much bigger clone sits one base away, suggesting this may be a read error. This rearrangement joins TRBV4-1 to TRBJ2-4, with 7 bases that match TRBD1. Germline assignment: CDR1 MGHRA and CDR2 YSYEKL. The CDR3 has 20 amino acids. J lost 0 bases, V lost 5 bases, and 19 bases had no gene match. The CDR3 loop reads CASSEGGWDSGTVAKNIQYF. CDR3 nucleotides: TGCGCCAGCAGCGAAGGCGGGTGGGACAGCGGTACAGTAGCCAAAAACATTCAGTACTTC.

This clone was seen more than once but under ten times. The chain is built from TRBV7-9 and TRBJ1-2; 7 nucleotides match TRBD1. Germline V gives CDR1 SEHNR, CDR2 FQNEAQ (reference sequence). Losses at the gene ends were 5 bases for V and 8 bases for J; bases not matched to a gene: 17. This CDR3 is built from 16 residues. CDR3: CASSPSSSWTGRGYTF. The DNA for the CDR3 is TGTGCCAGCAGCCCCTCAAGTTCTTGGACAGGTAGAGGCTACACCTTC. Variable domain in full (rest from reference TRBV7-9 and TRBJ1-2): DTGVSQNPRHKITKRGQNVTFRCDPISEHNRLYWYRQTLGQGPEFLTYFQNEAQLEKSRLLSDRFSAERPKGSFSTLEIQRTEQGDSAMYLCASSPSSSWTGRGYTFGSGTRLTVV.

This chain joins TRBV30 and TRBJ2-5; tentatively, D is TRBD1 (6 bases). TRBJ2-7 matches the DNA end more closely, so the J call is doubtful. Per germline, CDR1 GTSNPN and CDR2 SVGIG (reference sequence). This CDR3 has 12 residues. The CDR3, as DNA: TGTGCCTGTAGCTCACAGGGCTACGAGCAGTACTTC. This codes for CACSSQGYEQYF.

The CDR3 nucleotides are TGTGCCAGCAAAGAAACACAGGGGTTAGCCAAAAACATTCAGTACTTC. This translates into CASKETQGLAKNIQYF. The chain joins TRBV2 to TRBJ2-4; 7 bases are shared with TRBD1. CDR3 length equals 16 residues. Germline-derived CDR1 and CDR2 are SNHLY and FYNNEI. After removal of 7 bases from V and 0 bases from J, the junction contained 9 bases not matched to a gene.

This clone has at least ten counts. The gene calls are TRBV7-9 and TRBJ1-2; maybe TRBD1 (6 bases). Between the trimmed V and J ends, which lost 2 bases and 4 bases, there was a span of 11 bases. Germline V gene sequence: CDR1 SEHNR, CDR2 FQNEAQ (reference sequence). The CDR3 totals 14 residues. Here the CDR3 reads CASSLSTGIYGYTF. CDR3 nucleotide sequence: TGTGCCAGCAGCTTATCTACAGGGATCTATGGCTACACCTTC.

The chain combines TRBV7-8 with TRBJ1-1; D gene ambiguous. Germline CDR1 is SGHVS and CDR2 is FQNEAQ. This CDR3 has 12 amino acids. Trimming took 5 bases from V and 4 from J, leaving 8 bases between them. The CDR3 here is CASSLGFTEAFF. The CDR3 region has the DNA TGTGCCAGCAGCCTTGGATTCACTGAAGCTTTCTTT.

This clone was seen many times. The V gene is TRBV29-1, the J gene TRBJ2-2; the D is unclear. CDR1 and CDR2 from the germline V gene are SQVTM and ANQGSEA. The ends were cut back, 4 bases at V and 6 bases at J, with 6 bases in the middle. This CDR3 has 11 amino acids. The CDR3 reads CSVVGAGELFF. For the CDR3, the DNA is TGCAGCGTTGTAGGCGCCGGGGAGCTGTTTTTT.

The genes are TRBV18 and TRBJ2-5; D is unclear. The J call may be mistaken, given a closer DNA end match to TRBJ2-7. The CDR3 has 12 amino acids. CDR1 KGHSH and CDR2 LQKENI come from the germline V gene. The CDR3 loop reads CASSPANYEQYF. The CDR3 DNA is TGTGCCAGCTCACCGGCCAACTACGAGCAGTACTTC.

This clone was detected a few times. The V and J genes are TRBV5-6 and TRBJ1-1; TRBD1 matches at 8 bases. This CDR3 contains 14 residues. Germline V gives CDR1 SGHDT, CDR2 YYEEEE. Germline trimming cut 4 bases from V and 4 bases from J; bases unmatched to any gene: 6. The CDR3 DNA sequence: TGTGCCAGCAGCATCGGACAGGGTATCACTGAAGCTTTCTTT. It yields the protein CASSIGQGITEAFF.